This entry lists 19 T cell receptor beta chains sequenced from one sample in a study of early T cells in non-severe SARS-CoV-2 infection. TCRdb re-analysed the 5' RACE reads in MiXCR, keeping a single row per CDR3 protein. This sample has about 100,000 distinct CDR3 sequences, with around 10% found just once. The material sequenced was whole blood. The receptors come from an adult who was a healthcare worker with PCR-confirmed SARS-CoV-2 infection or an uninfected control (not recorded which).

This clonotype was seen a handful of times. The CDR3 DNA is TGTGCCAGCAGTTCCGGAAACGGCCCAGGCTACACCTTC. It yields the protein CASSSGNGPGYTF. The chain links TRBV27 to TRBJ1-2; D is uncertain. The V end was cut by 4 bases, the J end by 8 bases, with 14 bases between. Germline V gene data show CDR1 as MNHEY and CDR2 as SMNVEV (reference sequence). The CDR3 spans 13 residues.

This clonotype was recorded a few times. The chain uses TRBV25-1 and TRBJ2-3; 12 nucleotides match TRBD2. The germline gives CDR1 MGHDK, CDR2 SYGVNS. The junction had 10 bases not matched to a gene; V was cut back by 4 bases and J by 8 bases. CDR3 size: 16 residues. This chain's CDR3 is CASSGLAGVVAGTQYF. DNA for the CDR3: TGTGCCAGCAGTGGACTAGCGGGAGTCGTAGCCGGTACGCAGTATTTT. Based on the CDR3 plus reference TRBV25-1 and TRBJ2-3, the full variable domain is EADIYQTPRYLVIGTGKKITLECSQTMGHDKMYWYQQDPGMELHLIHYSYGVNSTEKGDLSSESTVSRIRTEHFPLTLESARPSHTSQYLCASSGLAGVVAGTQYFGPGTRLTVL.

In this sample, this clonotype turned up a few times. CDR3 DNA: TGTGCCACCAGCAGACAAATCACTGACGGGAGGAATGAGCAGTTCTTC. Its translation is CATSRQITDGRNEQFF. V and J are TRBV15 and TRBJ2-1; TRBD2 matches 7 bases. With V trimmed by 2 bases and J by 7 bases, 11 bases remained unmatched. CDR1 LNHNV and CDR2 YYDKDF come from the germline V gene (reference sequence). The CDR3 runs 16 residues.

In its sample, this clonotype was seen many times. V and J are TRBV27 and TRBJ1-5; possible D gene TRBD1, 6 bases. CDR3 length: 13 residues. V was pared by 9 bases and J by 7 bases, with 16 bases between. Germline loops: CDR1 MNHEY, CDR2 SMNVEV (reference sequence). CDR3 nucleotide sequence: TGTGCCAGTGCAGGGGTAGGGGGACAGCCCCAGCATTTT. Translation: CASAGVGGQPQHF.

This clonotype was seen repeatedly, ten times or more. This chain links TRBV11-2 with TRBJ2-2, with TRBD2 matching 12 bases. Germline CDR1 SGHAT, CDR2 FQNNGV. With 3 bases clipped from V and 6 bases from J, the junction kept 11 bases outside the gene matches. The CDR3 sequence is 18 residues long. DNA for the CDR3: TGTGCCAGCAGCTTTTTCCTAGCGGGAGGGACCCAGTCCGGGGAGCTGTTTTTT. Translating gives CASSFFLAGGTQSGELFF.

The chain is built from TRBV30 and TRBJ1-5; D remains unclear. This CDR3 comprises 13 residues. Trimming took off 5 bases at V and 2 bases at J, with 10 bases between the two ends. CDR1 is GTSNPN and CDR2 is SVGIG in the germline V gene (reference sequence). For the CDR3, the DNA is TGTGCCTGGTCAGATGCGCGCAATCAGCCCCAGCATTTT. It specifies CAWSDARNQPQHF.

The rearrangement uses TRBV20-1 and TRBJ1-5; maybe TRBD1 (5 bases). V dropped 6 bases and J dropped 6 bases, with 15 bases sitting between them. There are 13 residues in the CDR3. Germline values: CDR1 DFQATT, CDR2 SNEGSKA (reference sequence). In DNA form, the CDR3 reads TGCAGTGCCCTGGAGGACAAAAGTCAGCCCCAGCATTTT. Residues: CSALEDKSQPQHF.

In its sample, this clonotype was seen a few times. This chain links TRBV28 with TRBJ2-3, with D perhaps TRBD1 (5 bases). CDR3 size: 13 residues. The V end lost 6 bases, the J end lost 3 bases, and 10 bases lay between the germline ends. Germline V gene sequence: CDR1 MDHEN, CDR2 SYDVKM. The chain's CDR3 is CASRLGATDTQYF. The CDR3 DNA is TGTGCCAGCAGATTAGGGGCGACAGATACGCAGTATTTT.

This clonotype was picked up many times. This chain connects TRBV30 to TRBJ2-2; D could derive from TRBD1 or TRBD2 (5 bases each). The germline gives CDR1 GTSNPN, CDR2 SVGIG (reference sequence). Trimming removed 0 bases from V and 8 bases from J, with 10 bases in between. The CDR3 covers 13 residues. In nucleotides, the CDR3 is TGTGCCTGGAGTGTTCTAGAGGGGGGGGAGCTGTTTTTT. Its translation is CAWSVLEGGELFF.

This clonotype was picked up many times. The V and J genes are TRBV19 and TRBJ2-7, with D tentatively TRBD2 (5 bases). This CDR3 region has 15 residues. V lost 5 bases and J lost 2, with 16 bases in between. Germline CDR1 and CDR2: LNHDA and SQIVND (reference sequence). The CDR3 sequence: CASSASGSGTYEQYF. In nucleotides, the CDR3 is TGTGCCAGTAGTGCCTCGGGCAGCGGTACCTACGAGCAGTACTTC.

This clonotype was recorded many times. The rearrangement joins TRBV10-2 to TRBJ2-3, with 7 bases identical to TRBD2. Trimming at V came to 8 bases and at J to 0 bases, leaving 2 bases not matched to a gene. Per germline, CDR1 WSHSY and CDR2 SAAADI. CDR3 length: 13 residues. The CDR3 loop reads CASGRVSTDTQYF. The CDR3 DNA reads TGCGCCAGCGGGAGGGTCAGCACAGATACGCAGTATTTT.

This clonotype was counted at least ten times. The rearrangement joins TRBV20-1 to TRBJ2-7; D not resolved. The CDR3 is 11 amino acids. Trimming removed 8 bases from V and 1 base from J, with 9 bases in between. Germline V gene sequence: CDR1 DFQATT, CDR2 SNEGSKA (reference sequence). CDR3 amino acids: CSKGHSYEQYF. The CDR3 DNA reads TGCAGTAAAGGCCATTCCTACGAGCAGTACTTC.

This clonotype was recorded a few times. The rearrangement uses TRBV20-1 and TRBJ2-7; 9 bases agree with TRBD2. With V trimmed by 3 bases and J by 6 bases, 9 bases remained unmatched. This CDR3 spans 14 amino acids. Germline-derived CDR1 and CDR2 are DFQATT and SNEGSKA (reference sequence). CDR3 DNA sequence: TGCAGTGCTAGTTTCCTAGCGGGAATGAGCGAGCAGTACTTC. It translates to CSASFLAGMSEQYF.

At least ten counts were recorded for this clonotype. The gene calls are TRBV10-1 and TRBJ2-5; 8 bases align to TRBD1. With V trimmed by 6 bases and J by 2 bases, 11 bases remained unmatched. Germline V gives CDR1 WNHNN, CDR2 SYGVQD (reference sequence). The CDR3 spans 16 residues. CDR3 in DNA: TGCGCCAGCAGGATTGGACAGGGCTGGGGGCAAGAGACCCAGTACTTC. It yields the protein CASRIGQGWGQETQYF.

Ten or more counts support this clonotype. V gene TRBV7-2 combines with J gene TRBJ2-7; D is uncertain. This CDR3 has 16 residues. The germline V gene has CDR1 SGHTA and CDR2 FQGNSA. Trimming removed 4 bases at V and 1 base at J, with 17 bases between. CDR3 DNA sequence: TGTGCCAGCAGCTCTCGGACGGCCCTTCTTTCCTACGAGCAGTACTTC. It yields the protein CASSSRTALLSYEQYF. Together with reference TRBV7-2 and TRBJ2-7, the CDR3 gives the full variable domain: GAGVSQSPSNKVTEKGKDVELRCDPISGHTALYWYRQSLGQGLEFLIYFQGNSAPDKSGLPSDRFSAERTGGSVSTLTIQRTQQEDSAVYLCASSSRTALLSYEQYFGPGTRLTVT.

The chain is built from TRBV7-2 and TRBJ2-1, with D tentatively TRBD2 (6 bases). The V end was cut by 4 bases, the J end by 8 bases, with 12 bases between. Germline V gene sequence: CDR1 SGHTA, CDR2 FQGNSA. The CDR3 is 13 amino acids. The DNA of the CDR3 is TGTGCCAGCAGCTGGGGACTGATCGATGAGCAGTTCTTC. Its translation: CASSWGLIDEQFF.

This clonotype was seen many times. The chain carries TRBV5-4 and TRBJ2-7; D gene unclear. The germline V gene encodes CDR1 SGHNT and CDR2 YYREEE (reference sequence). The CDR3 is 15 residues long. Deletions cut 1 base from V and 4 bases from J, with 15 bases between. The CDR3 region is CASSLSVGGVYEQYF. CDR3 DNA sequence: TGTGCCAGCAGCTTGTCGGTAGGTGGGGTGTACGAGCAGTACTTC.

This clonotype was picked up one time. Possible read error: a much larger clone is one base away. This sequence joins TRBV7-2 and TRBJ2-3; perhaps TRBD2 as D (7 bases). Germline lookup yields CDR1 SGHTA and CDR2 FQGNSA. V lost 4 bases to trimming and J lost 6 bases, with 17 bases between them. The CDR3 extends over 15 amino acids. In nucleotides, the CDR3 is TGTGCCAGCAGCTCCGCTGGGGGGGGCCTTGATACGCAGTATTTT. Protein sequence: CASSSAGGGLDTQYF.

A few counts support this clonotype. The chain links TRBV28 to TRBJ2-1; D is unresolved. V lost 6 bases and J 3 bases, leaving 6 bases between the germline ends. This CDR3 comprises 12 residues. The V gene's germline CDR1 is MDHEN and CDR2 SYDVKM. CDR3 sequence reads: CASRGNYNEQFF. For the CDR3, the DNA is TGTGCCAGCAGGGGTAACTACAATGAGCAGTTCTTC.